Following are 17 T cell receptor beta chains from one sample sequenced in a study of glioma-infiltrating T cells after dendritic cell vaccination. Time point: after dendritic cell vaccination, including at tumor progression/relapse. Assay used: immunoSEQ multiplex PCR; TCRdb lists only in-frame clones, some missing. The table records fewer than 95,000 clones, 85% of them present only once. The specimen was blood, collected after dendritic cell vaccination. The receptor source for this set is a human donor with glioblastoma.

This chain connects TRBV6-5 to TRBJ1-2; D unresolved. Germline V gives CDR1 MNHEY, CDR2 SVGAGI. With 2 bases removed from V and 4 bases from J, the gap between germline ends came to 11 bases. The CDR3 spans 14 residues. Here the CDR3 DNA reads TGTGCCAGCAGTTACGGCCAGGCCTCCTATGGCTACACCTTC. Its protein is CASSYGQASYGYTF.

The chain combines TRBV4-3 with TRBJ2-7, with 12 bases aligning to TRBD1. After removal of 0 bases from V and 5 bases from J, the junction contained 8 bases not matched to a gene. Germline-derived CDR1 and CDR2 are LGHNA and YSLEER. This CDR3 has 17 amino acids. The CDR3 sequence is CASSQEVPGQGADEQYF. CDR3 DNA: TGCGCCAGCAGCCAAGAGGTCCCGGGACAGGGGGCCGACGAGCAGTACTTC.

The chain couples TRBV2 to TRBJ2-1; weak D call: TRBD1 (6 bases). The CDR3 extends over 15 amino acids. The germline gives CDR1 SNHLY, CDR2 FYNNEI. Deletions cut 7 bases from V and 4 bases from J, with 17 bases between. The CDR3 nucleotides are TGTGCCAGCATCGGGACATCGGCTATTTACAATGAGCAGTTCTTC. Its translation is CASIGTSAIYNEQFF.

The chain has TRBV21-1 and TRBJ2-7; the listed D gene, TRBD1, was not tested against the DNA. TRBV21-1 is a documented pseudogene. This CDR3 is 17 amino acids long. The CDR3 DNA follows: TGTGCCAGCAGCAAAAACGTGGGACAGGACTCCTCCTACGAGCAGTACTTC. Residues: CASSKNVGQDSSYEQYF.

The chain carries TRBV5-1 and TRBJ2-2, with D unclear. The CDR3 spans 15 residues. V was cut by 9 bases and J by 0 bases, with 15 bases left in between. Looked up from germline, CDR1 is SGHRS and CDR2 is YFSETQ. The CDR3 DNA sequence: TGCGCCACCTGGGCAGAACCCGCGAACACCGGGGAGCTGTTTTTT. Translated, it gives CATWAEPANTGELFF.

This clone was seen just once. The J gene is TRBJ2-2, the V gene TRBV18; weak D call: TRBD1 (6 bases). Germline-derived CDR1 and CDR2 are KGHSH and LQKENI. V was trimmed by 4 bases and J by 0 bases, leaving 15 bases between them. This CDR3 has 17 residues. The CDR3 protein is CASSLTGTTANTGELFF. The CDR3 coding sequence is TGTGCCAGCTCACTTACGGGGACAACTGCGAACACCGGGGAGCTGTTTTTT.

The rearrangement joins TRBV19 to TRBJ2-5, with D perhaps matching TRBD2 (6 bases). V lost 3 bases and J 1 base, leaving 9 bases between the germline ends. There are 14 residues in the CDR3. CDR1 and CDR2 from the germline V gene are LNHDA and SQIVND (reference sequence). Written as DNA, the CDR3 is TGTGCCAGTAGTATGTTAGCGGCCCAAGAGACCCAGTACTTC. Encoded protein: CASSMLAAQETQYF.

The genes are TRBV11-1 and TRBJ2-5; weak D call: TRBD2 (6 bases). The tail of the sequence fits TRBJ2-7 better, so the J call may be wrong. Germline-derived CDR1 and CDR2 are SGHAT and FQDESV (reference sequence). This CDR3 is built from 16 residues. The CDR3 spells CASSSRRAPSSYEQYF. In nucleotides, the CDR3 is TGTGCCAGCAGCTCTAGGAGGGCTCCCAGCTCCTACGAGCAGTACTTC.

This sequence joins TRBV4-1 and TRBJ1-5; D remains ambiguous. Trimming shortened V by 0 bases and J by 7 bases, and 10 bases separated the two germline ends. The V gene's germline CDR1 is MGHRA and CDR2 YSYEKL. There are 14 residues in the CDR3. The CDR3 spells CASSQEAGDQPQHF. As DNA, the CDR3 is TGCGCCAGCAGCCAAGAGGCGGGCGACCAGCCCCAGCATTTT.

The chain uses TRBV4-1 and TRBJ2-7; 10 positions match TRBD1. Germline V gene sequence: CDR1 MGHRA, CDR2 YSYEKL. This CDR3 has 15 amino acids. V lost 3 bases to trimming and J lost 5 bases; unmatched junction nucleotides: 7. This CDR3 reads CASSHEDRGGHEQYF. For the CDR3, the DNA is TGCGCCAGCAGCCATGAGGACAGGGGGGGGCACGAGCAGTACTTC.

The sample holds a few counts of this clone. The J gene is TRBJ1-1, the V gene TRBV6-1; D unresolved. The CDR3 extends over 14 amino acids. Germline V gene data show CDR1 as MNHNS and CDR2 as SASEGT. Deletions cut 2 bases from V and 4 bases from J, with 11 bases between. This chain's CDR3 is CASSERGAFTEAFF. Here the CDR3 DNA reads TGTGCCAGCAGTGAACGTGGAGCCTTCACTGAAGCTTTCTTT.

V is TRBV4-2 and J is TRBJ2-1; 8 bases fit TRBD2. The CDR3 is made up of 17 amino acids. Germline V lookup: CDR1 LGHNA, CDR2 YNFKEQ. After removal of 0 bases from V and 7 bases from J, the junction contained 11 bases not matched to a gene. The CDR3: CASSQEGSGRRFNEQFF. CDR3 coding DNA: TGTGCCAGCAGCCAAGAGGGGAGCGGGAGACGGTTTAATGAGCAGTTCTTC.

This clone has only one observation. The V gene is TRBV2, the J gene TRBJ2-2, with D hard to call. This CDR3 spans 12 amino acids. V was pared by 3 bases and J by 7 bases, with 6 bases between. Germline V gives CDR1 SNHLY, CDR2 FYNNEI. The CDR3 region has the DNA TGTGCCAGCAGTGACTTTGTCGGGGAGCTGTTTTTT. This translates into CASSDFVGELFF.

The V and J genes are TRBV2 and TRBJ1-4; tentative D call: TRBD1 (6 bases). The V and J ends lost 5 bases and 0 bases respectively, with 10 bases between them. Germline CDR1 SNHLY, CDR2 FYNNEI. The CDR3 is 15 residues long. The CDR3 DNA sequence: TGTGCCAGCAGTCGGACAGTAACAACTAATGAAAAACTGTTTTTT. It codes for CASSRTVTTNEKLFF. Filled out from reference TRBV2 and TRBJ1-4, the complete variable domain reads EPEVTQTPSHQVTQMGQEVILRCVPISNHLYFYWYRQILGQKVEFLVSFYNNEISEKSEIFDDQFSVERPDGSNFTLKIRSTKLEDSAMYFCASSRTVTTNEKLFFGSGTQLSVL.

The chain uses TRBV7-2 and TRBJ2-3, with TRBD2 identical over 13 bases. This CDR3 contains 15 residues. V gave up 5 bases and J gave up 6 bases; unmatched junction bases: 5. Germline assignment: CDR1 SGHTA and CDR2 FQGNSA. The CDR3: CASSRLAGGADTQYF. CDR3 DNA sequence: TGTGCCAGCAGCCGACTAGCGGGGGGTGCGGATACGCAGTATTTT.

This chain joins TRBV19 and TRBJ2-3, with D maybe TRBD1 (5 bases). This CDR3 has 15 residues. Germline-derived CDR1 and CDR2 are LNHDA and SQIVND (reference sequence). Trimming shortened V by 5 bases and J by 4 bases, and 16 bases separated the two germline ends. CDR3 coding DNA: TGTGCCAGTAGTGCGGACAAAAGTTGGGCAGATACGCAGTATTTT. As protein: CASSADKSWADTQYF.

The rearrangement joins TRBV6-4 to TRBJ1-6, with TRBD1 as a possible D gene (5 bases). V was clipped by 8 bases and J by 5 bases, with 13 bases between them. This CDR3 is built from 14 residues. CDR1 and CDR2 from the germline V gene are MRHNA and SNTAGT. The CDR3 DNA sequence: TGTGCCAGCTCCTCGGGGGGAGATAATTCACCCCTCCACTTT. Encoded protein: CASSSGGDNSPLHF.